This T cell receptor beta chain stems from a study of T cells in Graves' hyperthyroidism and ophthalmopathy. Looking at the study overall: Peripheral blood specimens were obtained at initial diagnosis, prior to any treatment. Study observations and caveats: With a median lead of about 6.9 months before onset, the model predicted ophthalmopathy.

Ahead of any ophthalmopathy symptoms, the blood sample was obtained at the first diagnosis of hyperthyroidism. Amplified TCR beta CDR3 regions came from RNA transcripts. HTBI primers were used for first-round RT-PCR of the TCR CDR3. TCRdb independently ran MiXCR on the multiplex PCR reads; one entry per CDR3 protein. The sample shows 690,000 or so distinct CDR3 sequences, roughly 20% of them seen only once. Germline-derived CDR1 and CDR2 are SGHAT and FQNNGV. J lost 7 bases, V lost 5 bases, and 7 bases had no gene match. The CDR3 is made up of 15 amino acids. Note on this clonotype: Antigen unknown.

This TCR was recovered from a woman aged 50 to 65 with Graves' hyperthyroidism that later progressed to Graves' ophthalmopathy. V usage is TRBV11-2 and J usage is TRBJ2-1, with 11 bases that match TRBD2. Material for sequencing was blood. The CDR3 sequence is CASSPLAGEKNEQFF. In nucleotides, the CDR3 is TGTGCCAGCAGCCCACTAGCGGGGGAGAAGAATGAGCAGTTCTTC.